A single sample gave rise to the 10 T cell receptor beta chains below, sequenced in a study of regulatory T cells in long-lasting Graves disease. Documented time point: persistent/refractory GD, antithyroid drugs over 5 years with positive TRAb. Generation of the TCR library employed RNA extracted from PBMCs. Library construction for TCR beta used iRepertoire HTBI primers and Arm-PCR of CDR3 regions. TCRdb re-analysed the multiplex PCR reads in MiXCR, keeping a single row per CDR3 protein. Altogether roughly 430,000 distinct CDR3 sequences are present, 21% being singletons, with the ten largest covering roughly an eighth. The material sequenced was peripheral blood mononuclear cells (PBMCs), taken when the disease was refractory, from a patient treated with antithyroid drugs. The receptor source for this set is a female donor with Graves disease.

This clonotype was counted ten times or more. The chain uses TRBV3-1 and TRBJ2-5, with 7 bases that match TRBD2. Germline V gives CDR1 LGHDT, CDR2 YNNKEL (reference sequence). V lost 0 bases and J lost 1; bases outside the gene matches: 5. The CDR3 covers 16 residues. The DNA for the CDR3 is TGTGCCAGCAGCCAAGATCGGGTAGCGGGCCAAGAGACCCAGTACTTC. It codes for CASSQDRVAGQETQYF.

Many counts were recorded for this clonotype. The V gene is TRBV13, the J gene TRBJ1-1; 8 bases fit TRBD1. The V gene end was trimmed by 0 bases and the J gene end by 5 bases; junction bases not matched to a gene: 5. In germline, CDR1 is PRHDT, CDR2 FYEKMQ (reference sequence). The CDR3 loop spans 15 amino acids. CDR3 nucleotides: TGTGCCAGCAGCTTAGGCCAGGGGGCGGAAACTGAAGCTTTCTTT. As protein: CASSLGQGAETEAFF.

The rearrangement uses TRBV19 and TRBJ2-3; TRBD2 matches 7 bases. The V segment lost 0 bases and the J segment 1 base; nucleotides outside the gene matches: 7. CDR1 is LNHDA, CDR2 SQIVND, per germline (reference sequence). The CDR3 sequence is 17 residues long. For the CDR3, the DNA is TGTGCCAGTAGTATAGATCCGCGGGAGCGAGGCACAGATACGCAGTATTTT. Protein sequence: CASSIDPRERGTDTQYF.

The sample holds many counts of this clonotype. V usage is TRBV6-4 and J usage is TRBJ2-1, with 12 bases that match TRBD2. The CDR3 runs 15 residues. V gave up 5 bases and J gave up 5 bases; unmatched junction bases: 4. CDR1 and CDR2 (germline): MRHNA, SNTAGT. This CDR3 is CASSYLAGGHNEQFF. Written as DNA, the CDR3 is TGTGCCAGCAGTTATCTAGCGGGAGGGCACAATGAGCAGTTCTTC.

In this sample, this clonotype turned up a few times. V and J are TRBV5-1 and TRBJ2-1, with D possibly TRBD2 on 6 matching bases. With 6 bases removed from V and 8 bases from J, the gap between germline ends came to 27 bases. CDR3 length: 17 residues. Per the germline V gene, CDR1 is SGHRS and CDR2 is YFSETQ. The chain's CDR3 is CASNDRPLAPPRDEQFF. In DNA, the CDR3 is TGCGCCAGCAATGATAGGCCTCTAGCGCCCCCCCGGGATGAGCAGTTCTTC.

The sample holds many counts of this clonotype. This chain links TRBV28 with TRBJ2-2; a possible D gene is TRBD2 (5 bases). Deletions cut 6 bases from V and 4 bases from J, with 12 bases between. Per germline, CDR1 MDHEN and CDR2 SYDVKM. CDR3 length equals 14 residues. The CDR3 bases are TGTGCCAGCAGCTTTGGGAGTGGCACCGGGGAGCTGTTTTTT. It specifies CASSFGSGTGELFF.

This clonotype has only a few counts. This chain uses TRBV3-1 with TRBJ1-6; 8 bases align to TRBD1. The germline CDR1 and CDR2 sequences are LGHDT and YNNKEL (reference sequence). Losses at the gene ends were 6 bases for V and 6 bases for J; bases not matched to a gene: 4. The CDR3 runs 14 residues. The CDR3 spells CASRADRVNSPLHF. The CDR3 DNA sequence: TGTGCCAGCAGGGCGGACAGGGTTAATTCACCCCTCCACTTT.

This clonotype has ten or more counts. The gene calls are TRBV7-2 and TRBJ1-5, with D unresolved. CDR3 length: 15 amino acids. The V and J ends lost 1 base and 5 bases respectively, with 12 bases between them. Germline loops: CDR1 SGHTA, CDR2 FQGNSA. The CDR3 region has the DNA TGTGCCAGCAGCTTAGAATCGGCAGGAGATCAGCCCCAGCATTTT. As protein: CASSLESAGDQPQHF.

This chain joins TRBV7-8 and TRBJ2-1; TRBD2 aligns across 7 bases. This CDR3 contains 15 residues. V shed 5 bases, J shed 9 bases, and the junction held 13 bases outside the gene matches. Germline CDR1 reads SGHVS; CDR2 reads FQNEAQ. The CDR3 bases are TGTGCCAGCAGCCCCTACAACGGGAGGTATCGTGAGCAGTTCTTC. Encoded protein: CASSPYNGRYREQFF. Supplemented by reference TRBV7-8 and TRBJ2-1, the full variable domain reads GAGVSQSPRYKVAKRGQDVALRCDPISGHVSLFWYQQALGQGPEFLTYFQNEAQLDKSGLPSDRFFAERPEGSVSTLKIQRTQQEDSAVYLCASSPYNGRYREQFFGPGTRLTVL.

This clonotype was counted at least ten times. V and J are TRBV15 and TRBJ1-2; unclear D gene. Trimming removed 0 bases from V and 5 bases from J, with 13 bases in between. CDR1 is LNHNV and CDR2 is YYDKDF in the germline V gene (reference sequence). The length of the CDR3 is 15 residues. The CDR3 is CATSRDGTEAYGYTF. DNA of the CDR3: TGTGCCACCAGCAGAGATGGAACAGAAGCATATGGCTACACCTTC.